This T cell receptor (beta chain) originates from a study of long-term antiretroviral therapy in people with HIV. Study outcomes and limitations: Clonal populations expanded prior to ART predominated within the repertoire at all time points. In samples taken after ART, diversity increased but remained below transplant donor control levels.

Survey-level resolution applied to immunoSEQ assay v3.0. Sequenced by immunoSEQ multiplex PCR; TCRdb stores in-frame clones only, minus some. The repertoire holds 18,000 or so clones, with over 75% as singletons. There are 15 residues in the CDR3. Germline CDR1 reads SGHVS; CDR2 reads FQNEAQ. The V and J ends lost 5 bases and 4 bases, in that order; junction bases with no gene match: 4. With regard to this clone: Its antigen is unknown.

The cryopreserved samples used held about 0.85-11 million PBMC prior to extraction of DNA. The sequenced sample was unsorted PBMCs, obtained at the start of antiretroviral therapy, before treatment. This receptor was taken from a woman aged 40 to 49 with HIV. The chain uses TRBV7-8 and TRBJ1-5; 11 nucleotides agree with TRBD1. CDR3 coding DNA: TGTGCCAGCAGCCGACGGGACAGGGGGAATCAGCCCCAGCATTTT. Its translation is CASSRRDRGNQPQHF.